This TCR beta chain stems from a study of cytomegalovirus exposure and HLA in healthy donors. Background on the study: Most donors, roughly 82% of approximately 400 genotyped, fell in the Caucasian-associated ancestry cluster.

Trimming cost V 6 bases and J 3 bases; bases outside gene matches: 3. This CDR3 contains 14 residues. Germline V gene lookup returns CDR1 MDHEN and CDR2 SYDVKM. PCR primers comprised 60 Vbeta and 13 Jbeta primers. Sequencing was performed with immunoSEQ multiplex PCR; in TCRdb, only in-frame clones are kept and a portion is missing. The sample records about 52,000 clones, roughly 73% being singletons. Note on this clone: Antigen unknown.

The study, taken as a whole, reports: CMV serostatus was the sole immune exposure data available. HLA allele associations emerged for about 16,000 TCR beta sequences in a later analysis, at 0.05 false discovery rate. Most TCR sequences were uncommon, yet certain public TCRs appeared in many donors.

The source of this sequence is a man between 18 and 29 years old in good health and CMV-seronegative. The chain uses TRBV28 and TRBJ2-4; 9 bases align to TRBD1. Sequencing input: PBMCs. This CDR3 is CASRRQGGKNIQYF. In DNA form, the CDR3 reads TGTGCCAGCAGGCGACAGGGGGGCAAAAACATTCAGTACTTC.